The entry below gives a single T cell receptor beta chain sequence along with its context. Its cognate antigen is unknown. The junction had 8 bases not matched to a gene; V was cut back by 4 bases and J by 9 bases. CDR3 size: 15 residues. CDR1 SGHRS and CDR2 YFSETQ come from the germline V gene. This sample was taken from a study of T cells after yellow fever vaccination. Study observations and caveats: The CD4 compartment and the CD8 compartment contained a small share of clonotypes in common. Clones that expanded after primary vaccination mostly reappeared after the booster (just under 98% CD4, about 91% CD8). Researchers report a weaker secondary response that nonetheless peaked faster, day 5 versus 15.

Synthesis of TCR cDNA relied on 5'RACE template switching, which attached a universal primer site and UMIs. TCRdb reprocessed the 5' RACE reads with MiXCR, giving one entry per CDR3 protein. The sample carries a few hundred thousand distinct CDR3 sequences, around 6.8% recorded once. The sample was PBMCs, taken around 45 days after the first yellow fever vaccination. V gene TRBV5-1 combines with J gene TRBJ2-1; TRBD2 agrees at 12 bases. The source is a man aged 18 to 29 who received the YFV17D yellow fever vaccine. This CDR3 reads CASSPRTSGVTEQFF. As DNA, the CDR3 is TGCGCCAGCAGCCCGCGGACTAGCGGGGTAACTGAGCAGTTCTTC. The complete variable domain, with remaining parts taken from reference TRBV5-1 and TRBJ2-1, reads KAGVTQTPRYLIKTRGQQVTLSCSPISGHRSVSWYQQTPGQGLQFLFEYFSETQRNKGNFPGRFSGRQFSNSRSEMNVSTLELGDSALYLCASSPRTSGVTEQFFGPGTRLTVL.